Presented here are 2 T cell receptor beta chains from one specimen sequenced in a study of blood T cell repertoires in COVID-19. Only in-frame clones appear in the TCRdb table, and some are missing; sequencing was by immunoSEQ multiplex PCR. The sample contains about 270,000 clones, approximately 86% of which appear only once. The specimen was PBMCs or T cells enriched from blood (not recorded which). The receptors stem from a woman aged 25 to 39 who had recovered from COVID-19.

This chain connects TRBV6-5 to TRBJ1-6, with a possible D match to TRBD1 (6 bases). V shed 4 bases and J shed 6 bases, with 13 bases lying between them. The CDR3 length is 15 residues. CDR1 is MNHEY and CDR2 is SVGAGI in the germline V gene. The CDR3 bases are TGTGCCAGCAGTTTAGGGGGACAAACTAATTCACCCCTCCACTTT. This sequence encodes CASSLGGQTNSPLHF.

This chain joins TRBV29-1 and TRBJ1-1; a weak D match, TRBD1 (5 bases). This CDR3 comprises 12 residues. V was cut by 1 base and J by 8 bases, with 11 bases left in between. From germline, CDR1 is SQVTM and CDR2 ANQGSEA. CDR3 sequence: CSVEGVGVEAFF. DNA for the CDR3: TGCAGCGTTGAAGGGGTAGGGGTCGAAGCTTTCTTT.